The clone carrying this T cell receptor beta chain was observed a handful of times. Its specificity is not known. The data are from a study of T-cell memory formation after mild COVID-19. About the research overall: Largely donor-specific sequence clusters came from two donors. Study-wide results and caveats: CD4+ bias marked clones expanding day 15 to 37, unlike balanced contracting clones.

The germline gives CDR1 SGHRS, CDR2 YFSETQ. CDR3 length: 14 residues. V lost 5 bases to trimming and J lost 7 bases; unmatched junction nucleotides: 9. From the 5' RACE reads, TCRdb called clonotypes with MiXCR, one entry per CDR3 protein. Of more than 80,000 distinct CDR3 sequences listed, roughly 12% are singletons. This TCR came from an adult woman who had mild COVID-19 (a few samples of this study predate the infection). Cell type and time point are not known. Source material: PBMCs or a T cell subset sorted from them (not recorded which). The J gene is TRBJ2-1, the V gene TRBV5-1; TRBD2 matches at 7 bases. CDR3 sequence: CASREETSPNEQFF. CDR3 nucleotide sequence: TGCGCCAGCAGAGAGGAGACTAGCCCAAATGAGCAGTTCTTC.